These 3 T cell receptor beta chains were sequenced from one sample in a study of cytomegalovirus exposure and HLA in healthy donors (dated by TCRdb to about 2017). The library was prepared using the immunoSEQ multiplex PCR assay. For the multiplex PCR, a mixture combining 60 forward primers for TCR Vbeta segments and 13 reverse primers for TCR Jbeta segments was used. TCRdb carries this immuneACCESS record with in-frame sequences only. Its versions omit some clonotypes, under half of them owing to an unresolved V gene in the studies checked, with the rest unexplained. For this sample the table gives approximately 210,000 clones, of which more than 65% were detected only once. Approximately 1.4% of the sample comes from the top ten. The sample taken for sequencing was PBMCs. Every receptor here comes from a girl between 5 and 17 years old in good health and CMV-seropositive.

The rearrangement joins TRBV4-1 to TRBJ1-5; D gene uncertain. Looked up from germline, CDR1 is MGHRA and CDR2 is YSYEKL. The CDR3 has 15 amino acids. V lost 4 bases and J 13 bases, leaving 23 bases between the germline ends. CDR3 protein: CASSRVLTSGGRQHF. Here the CDR3 DNA reads TGCGCCAGCAGCCGAGTACTCACAAGCGGCGGGAGACAGCATTTT.

The chain is built from TRBV6-1 and TRBJ2-5; 7 nucleotides line up with TRBD1. Germline lookup yields CDR1 MNHNS and CDR2 SASEGT. This CDR3 is built from 15 residues. With 7 bases clipped from V and 4 bases from J, the junction kept 12 bases outside the gene matches. Here the CDR3 DNA reads TGTGCCAGCACCGAAAGGGGACAGAACCTAGAGACCCAGTACTTC. This gives the protein CASTERGQNLETQYF.

V usage is TRBV6-1 and J usage is TRBJ1-2, with D possibly being TRBD1 (6 bases). CDR1 and CDR2 from the germline V gene are MNHNS and SASEGT. The germline V and J ends were trimmed by 5 bases and 6 bases, with 10 bases remaining between them. This CDR3 contains 12 residues. CDR3 residues: CASSTWTDGYTF. The CDR3 nucleotides read TGTGCCAGCAGTACCTGGACAGATGGCTACACCTTC.